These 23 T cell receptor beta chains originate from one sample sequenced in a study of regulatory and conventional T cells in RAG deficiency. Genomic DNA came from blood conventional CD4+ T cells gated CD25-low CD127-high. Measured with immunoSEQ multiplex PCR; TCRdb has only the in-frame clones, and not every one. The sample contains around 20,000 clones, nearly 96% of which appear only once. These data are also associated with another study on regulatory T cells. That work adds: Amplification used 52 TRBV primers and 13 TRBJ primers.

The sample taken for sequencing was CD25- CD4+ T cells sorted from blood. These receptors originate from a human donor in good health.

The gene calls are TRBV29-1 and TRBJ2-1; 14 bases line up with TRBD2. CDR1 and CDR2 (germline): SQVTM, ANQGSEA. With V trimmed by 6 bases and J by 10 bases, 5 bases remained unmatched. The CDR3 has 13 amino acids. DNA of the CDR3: TGCAGCGTAGGGACTAGCGGGGGCGCCGAGCAGTTCTTC. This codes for CSVGTSGGAEQFF.

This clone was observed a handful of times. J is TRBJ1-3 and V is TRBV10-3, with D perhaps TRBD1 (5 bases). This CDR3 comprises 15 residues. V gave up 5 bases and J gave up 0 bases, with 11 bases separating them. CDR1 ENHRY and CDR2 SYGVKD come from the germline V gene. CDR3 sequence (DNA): TGTGCCATCAGTCAGGGTGATTCCTCTGGAAACACCATATATTTT. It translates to CAISQGDSSGNTIYF.

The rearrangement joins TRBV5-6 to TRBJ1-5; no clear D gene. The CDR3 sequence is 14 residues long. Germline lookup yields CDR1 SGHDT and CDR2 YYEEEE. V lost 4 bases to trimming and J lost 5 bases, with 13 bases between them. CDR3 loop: CASSLGTLHQPQHF. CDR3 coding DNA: TGTGCCAGCAGCCTAGGAACTCTCCATCAGCCCCAGCATTTT.

In DNA, the CDR3 is TGTGCCAGCAGTTACCACCGTGAGAATCAGCCCCAGCATTTT. Translating gives CASSYHRENQPQHF. This chain joins TRBV6-5 and TRBJ1-5; D is uncertain. In germline, CDR1 is MNHEY, CDR2 SVGAGI. Trimming took off 2 bases at V and 4 bases at J, with 9 bases between the two ends. The CDR3 extends over 14 amino acids.

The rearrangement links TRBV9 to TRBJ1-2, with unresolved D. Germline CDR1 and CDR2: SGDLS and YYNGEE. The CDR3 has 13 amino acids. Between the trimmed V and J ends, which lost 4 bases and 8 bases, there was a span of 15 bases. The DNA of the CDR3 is TGTGCCAGCAGCTCTGGGAGCCCGAAAGGCTACACCTTC. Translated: CASSSGSPKGYTF.

CDR3 loop: CASSEEGPYNSPLHF. DNA of the CDR3: TGTGCCAGCAGCGAAGAGGGCCCCTATAATTCACCCCTCCACTTT. The V call is TRBV5-4, the J call TRBJ1-6; D uncertain. V dropped 4 bases and J dropped 2 bases, with 10 bases sitting between them. CDR1 is SGHNT, CDR2 YYREEE, per germline (reference sequence). The CDR3 runs 15 residues.

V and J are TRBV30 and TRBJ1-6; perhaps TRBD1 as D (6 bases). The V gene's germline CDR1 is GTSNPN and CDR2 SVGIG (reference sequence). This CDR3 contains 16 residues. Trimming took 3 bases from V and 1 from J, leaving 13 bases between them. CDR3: CAWSRGGGSYNSPLHF. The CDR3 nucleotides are TGTGCCTGGAGCCGAGGGGGGGGGTCCTATAATTCACCCCTCCACTTT.

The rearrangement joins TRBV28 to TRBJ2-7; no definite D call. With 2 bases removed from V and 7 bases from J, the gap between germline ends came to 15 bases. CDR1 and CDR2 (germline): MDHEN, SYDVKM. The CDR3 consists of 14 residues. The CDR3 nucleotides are TGTGCCAGCAGTTTACGCCTAGTCTCGTCTGAGCAGTACTTC. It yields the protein CASSLRLVSSEQYF.

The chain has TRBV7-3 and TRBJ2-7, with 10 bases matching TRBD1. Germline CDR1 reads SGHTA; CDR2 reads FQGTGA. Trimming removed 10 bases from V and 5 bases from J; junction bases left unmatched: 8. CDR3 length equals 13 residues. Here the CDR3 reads CANKGQGFNEQYF. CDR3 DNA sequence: TGTGCCAACAAGGGACAGGGGTTCAACGAGCAGTACTTC.

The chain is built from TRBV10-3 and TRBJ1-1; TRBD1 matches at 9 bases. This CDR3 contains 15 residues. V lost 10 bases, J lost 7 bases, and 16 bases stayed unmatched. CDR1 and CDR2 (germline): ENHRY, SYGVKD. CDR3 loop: CATRSATGGFDEAFF. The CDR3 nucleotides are TGTGCCACCCGGTCCGCCACAGGGGGCTTCGATGAAGCTTTCTTT.

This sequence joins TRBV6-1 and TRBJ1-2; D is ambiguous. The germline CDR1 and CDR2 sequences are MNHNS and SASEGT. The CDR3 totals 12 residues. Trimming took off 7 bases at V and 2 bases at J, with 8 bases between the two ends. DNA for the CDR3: TGTGCCAGCACCCTACCCAACTATGGCTACACCTTC. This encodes CASTLPNYGYTF.

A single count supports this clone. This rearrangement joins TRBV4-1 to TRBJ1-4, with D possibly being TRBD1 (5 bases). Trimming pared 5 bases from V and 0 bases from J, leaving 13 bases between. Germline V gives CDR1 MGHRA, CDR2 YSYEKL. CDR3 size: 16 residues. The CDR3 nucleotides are TGCGCCAGCAGCGCAGGAGGGGCCTCAACTAATGAAAAACTGTTTTTT. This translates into CASSAGGASTNEKLFF.

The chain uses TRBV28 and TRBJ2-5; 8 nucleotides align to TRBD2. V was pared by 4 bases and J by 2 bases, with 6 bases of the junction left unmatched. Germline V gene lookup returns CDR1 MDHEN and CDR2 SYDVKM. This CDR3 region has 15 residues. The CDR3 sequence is CASSWSGGDQETQYF. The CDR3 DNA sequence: TGTGCCAGCAGTTGGTCCGGGGGGGATCAAGAGACCCAGTACTTC.

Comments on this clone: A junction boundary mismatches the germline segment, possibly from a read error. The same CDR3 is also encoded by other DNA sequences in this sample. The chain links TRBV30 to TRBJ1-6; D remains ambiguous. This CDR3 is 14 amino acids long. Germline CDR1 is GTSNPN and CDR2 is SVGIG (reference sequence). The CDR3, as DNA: TGTGCCTGGAGTGTACTCTCCTATAATTCCCCCCTCCACTTT. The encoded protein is CAWSVLSYNSPLHF.

This CDR3 reads CASSQTAGARGYTF. CDR3 coding DNA: TGTGCCAGCAGCCAAACTGCGGGGGCGAGAGGCTACACCTTC. The rearrangement links TRBV14 to TRBJ1-2, with TRBD1 as a possible D gene (6 bases). Per germline, CDR1 SGHDN and CDR2 FVKESK. V was trimmed by 2 bases and J by 8 bases, leaving 15 bases between them. CDR3 length: 14 amino acids. Drawing the rest from reference TRBV14 and TRBJ1-2, the complete variable domain is EAGVTQFPSHSVIEKGQTVTLRCDPISGHDNLYWYRRVMGKEIKFLLHFVKESKQDESGMPNNRFLAERTGGTYSTLKVQPAELEDSGVYFCASSQTAGARGYTFGSGTRLTVV.

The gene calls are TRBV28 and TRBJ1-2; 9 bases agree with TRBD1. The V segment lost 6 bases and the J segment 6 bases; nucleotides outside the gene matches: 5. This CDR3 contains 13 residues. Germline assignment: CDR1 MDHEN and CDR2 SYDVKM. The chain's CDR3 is CASSHRDRDGYTF. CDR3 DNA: TGTGCCAGCAGCCACCGGGACAGGGATGGCTACACCTTC.

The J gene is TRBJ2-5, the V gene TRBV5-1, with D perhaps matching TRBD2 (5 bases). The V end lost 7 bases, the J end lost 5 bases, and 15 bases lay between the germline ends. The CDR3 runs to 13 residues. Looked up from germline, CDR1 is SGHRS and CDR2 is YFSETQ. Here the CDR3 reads CASRGSGMETQYF. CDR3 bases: TGCGCCAGCCGAGGGTCGGGGATGGAGACCCAGTACTTC.

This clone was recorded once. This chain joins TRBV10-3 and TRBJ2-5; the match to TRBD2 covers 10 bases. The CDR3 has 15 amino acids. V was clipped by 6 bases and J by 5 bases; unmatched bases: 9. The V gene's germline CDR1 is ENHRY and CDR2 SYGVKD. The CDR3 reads CAIRGTGLATETQYF. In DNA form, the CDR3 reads TGTGCCATCAGAGGAACGGGACTAGCGACCGAGACCCAGTACTTC.

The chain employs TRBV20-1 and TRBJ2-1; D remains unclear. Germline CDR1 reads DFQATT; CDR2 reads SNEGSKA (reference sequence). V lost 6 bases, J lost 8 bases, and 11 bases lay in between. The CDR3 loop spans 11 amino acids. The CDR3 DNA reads TGCAGTGCCCCTCGTATCGATGAGCAGTTCTTC. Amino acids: CSAPRIDEQFF.

CDR3 nucleotide sequence: TGTGCCAGCAGCCTCCTACAGGGAGAGGGCACTGAAGCTTTCTTT. It is translated as CASSLLQGEGTEAFF. The rearrangement joins TRBV4-2 to TRBJ1-1, with D perhaps matching TRBD1 (6 bases). CDR3 length: 15 residues. The germline CDR1 and CDR2 sequences are LGHNA and YNFKEQ. V was cut by 4 bases and J by 4 bases, with 16 bases left in between.

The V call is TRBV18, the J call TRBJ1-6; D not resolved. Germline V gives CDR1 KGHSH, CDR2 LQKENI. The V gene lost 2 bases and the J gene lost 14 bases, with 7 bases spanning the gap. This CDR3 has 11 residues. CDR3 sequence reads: CASSPGGSLHF. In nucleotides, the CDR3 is TGTGCCAGCTCACCAGGAGGGTCCCTCCACTTT.

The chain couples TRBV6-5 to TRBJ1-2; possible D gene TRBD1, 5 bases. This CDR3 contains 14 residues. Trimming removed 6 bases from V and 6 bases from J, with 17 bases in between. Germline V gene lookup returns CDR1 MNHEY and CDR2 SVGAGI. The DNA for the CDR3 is TGTGCCAGCAGCCCAGGGTATGGGTACCATGGCTACACCTTC. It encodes CASSPGYGYHGYTF.

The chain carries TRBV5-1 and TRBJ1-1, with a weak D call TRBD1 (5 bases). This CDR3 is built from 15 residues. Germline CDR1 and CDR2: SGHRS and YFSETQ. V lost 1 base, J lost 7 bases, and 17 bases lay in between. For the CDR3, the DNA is TGCGCCAGCAGCTTGCCGCTTGCCGGGACTGATGAAGCTTTCTTT. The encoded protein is CASSLPLAGTDEAFF.